The rows below give T cell receptor beta chains drawn from one sample of a study of T cell repertoires in cytomegalovirus infection. No antigens are known for them. One entry per CDR3 protein, called by TCRdb with MiXCR from the reads. The repertoire has hundreds of thousands of distinct CDR3 sequences, roughly 33% of them found once; the top ten carry around a sixth. Sample: cultured PBMCs, taken from culture after CMV antigen stimulation. The source of these receptors is a human donor in good health (CMV status not recorded). Some clones in this sample may be carry-over from other donors' samples. Both conserved end residues are part of each CDR3. D genes are given only for firm matches. For some rows the clone size is stated as once, few or many, or as a class when expanded; others skip it.

d_gene	v_gene	abundance	j_gene	CDR3nt	CDR3aa
-	TRBV20-1	once	TRBJ2-5	TGCAGTGCCCAGCCCATCATACCGCAAGAGACCCAGTACTTC	CSAQPIIPQETQYF
-	TRBV19	-	TRBJ2-3	TGTGCCAGTAGAACAACAGGGGGGGTTGGCACAGATACGCAGTATTTT	CASRTTGGVGTDTQYF
-	TRBV6-6	-	TRBJ1-6	TGTGCCAGCACCCGGGCGCCGAGCTCCTATAATTCACCCCTCCACTTT	CASTRAPSSYNSPLHF
-	TRBV11-3	-	TRBJ2-2	TGTGCCAGCAGCTCTCAACACGAGTCCGGGGAGCTGTTTTTT	CASSSQHESGELFF
-	TRBV4-2	-	TRBJ2-7	TGTGCCAGCAGCCTGAAGACGAGGGCGGAGGGGGTGGACGAGCAGTACTTC	CASSLKTRAEGVDEQYF
TRBD2	TRBV12-3/TRBV12-4	-	TRBJ2-1	TGTGCCAGCACCGTAGCGGGAGGAGTAAATGAGCAGTTCTTC	CASTVAGGVNEQFF
-	TRBV4-2	-	TRBJ2-7	TGTGCCAGCAGCCCCGACGCGCAGGGGCGTCGGTACGAGCAGTACTTC	CASSPDAQGRRYEQYF
-	TRBV11-2	few	TRBJ2-3	TGTGCCAGCAGCGTCAGGGGGGGGACAGATACGCAGTATTTT	CASSVRGGTDTQYF
-	TRBV6-5	-	TRBJ2-1	TGTGCCAGCAGTTACAGAGCAGGGGCTGAGCAGTTCTTC	CASSYRAGAEQFF
TRBD1	TRBV6-1	few	TRBJ2-1	TGTGCCAGCAGTGAGATAGGGACAGGGGGCGGTTATGAGCAGTTCTTC	CASSEIGTGGGYEQFF
-	TRBV7-2	many	TRBJ1-5	TGTGCCAGCACTCGACAGGGCAATCAGCCCCAGCATTTT	CASTRQGNQPQHF
-	TRBV14	-	TRBJ1-1	TGTGCCAGCAGCGTAAGGTCAGGGCGGGACACTGAAGCTTTCTTT	CASSVRSGRDTEAFF